The T cell receptor (beta chain) described here comes from a study of regulatory T cells in long-lasting Graves disease. With iRepertoire HTBI primers and Arm-PCR of CDR3 regions, TCR beta libraries were built. TCRdb processed the multiplex PCR reads anew with MiXCR; each CDR3 protein has one entry. Here the sample spans 400,000 or so distinct CDR3 sequences, about 25% being singletons. Described time point: persistent/refractory GD, antithyroid drugs over 5 years with positive TRAb. Following extraction of RNA from PBMCs, that RNA was used to make the TCR library. EDTA tubes collected nine milliliters of peripheral blood. With 6 bases clipped from V and 2 bases from J, the junction kept 4 bases outside the gene matches. From germline, CDR1 is DFQATT and CDR2 SNEGSKA (reference sequence). The CDR3 consists of 13 residues. This clonotype was counted ten times or more.

This sequence originates from a female donor with Graves disease. V usage is TRBV20-1 and J usage is TRBJ2-5; 9 nucleotides match TRBD2. The sequencing here drew on peripheral blood mononuclear cells (PBMCs), taken when the disease was refractory, from a patient treated with antithyroid drugs. This CDR3 reads CSANLAGQETQYF. The DNA of the CDR3 is TGCAGTGCAAATCTAGCGGGGCAAGAGACCCAGTACTTC.